This is a list of T cell receptor beta chains from one sample in a study of T cells in Graves' hyperthyroidism and ophthalmopathy. TCRdb analysed the multiplex PCR reads with MiXCR anew, one entry per CDR3 protein. The sample contains approximately 400,000 distinct CDR3 sequences, 18% of which appear only once. The sequencing input was blood. These receptors were obtained from a man younger than 30 with Graves' ophthalmopathy. CDR3s include the opening cysteine and the closing phenylalanine or tryptophan. D genes are given only for firm matches. The size field is filled for only some rows; it gives once, few, many or a size class.

V gene,clone size,J gene,D gene,CDR3 protein,CDR3 DNA
TRBV7-9,NA,TRBJ1-6,NA,CASSLEPGTDAYNSPLHF,TGTGCCAGCAGCTTAGAGCCGGGAACGGATGCCTATAATTCACCCCTCCACTTT
TRBV29-1,NA,TRBJ2-7,TRBD1,CSVGTGTGVSEQYF,TGCAGCGTCGGCACCGGGACAGGTGTTTCAGAGCAGTACTTC
TRBV20-1,few,TRBJ2-7,TRBD1,CSARQGMFYEQYF,TGCAGTGCTCGACAGGGGATGTTCTACGAGCAGTACTTC
TRBV5-1,few,TRBJ1-1,TRBD1,CASSLGTGGDTEAFF,TGCGCCAGCAGCTTGGGGACAGGGGGCGACACTGAAGCTTTCTTT
TRBV7-2,many,TRBJ1-1,NA,CASSSRQTTEAFF,TGTGCCAGCAGCTCCCGGCAAACCACTGAAGCTTTCTTT
TRBV2,many,TRBJ1-1,TRBD1,CASMGDSNTEAFF,TGTGCCAGCATGGGGGACAGCAACACTGAAGCTTTCTTT
TRBV20-1,NA,TRBJ2-5,TRBD2,CSARGTSGDQETQYF,TGCAGTGCTAGAGGGACTAGCGGGGACCAAGAGACCCAGTACTTC
TRBV12-3/TRBV12-4,few,TRBJ2-7,NA,CASYDSYEQYF,TGTGCCAGCTACGACAGCTACGAGCAGTACTTC
TRBV5-4,few,TRBJ2-5,NA,CASSSGGSQETQYF,TGTGCCAGCAGCTCTGGTGGTTCGCAAGAGACCCAGTACTTC
TRBV11-3,many,TRBJ2-3,NA,CASSPTRGYTDTQYF,TGTGCCAGCAGCCCGACCCGGGGGTACACAGATACGCAGTATTTT
TRBV4-1,few,TRBJ1-4,TRBD1,CASSQVGGEVGKLFF,TGCGCCAGCAGCCAAGTAGGGGGCGAGGTTGGAAAACTGTTTTTT
TRBV5-1,many,TRBJ2-1,NA,CASSGLAIDEQFF,TGCGCCAGCAGTGGGCTAGCGATCGATGAGCAGTTCTTC